Shown below are 13 T cell receptor beta chains from a single sample sequenced in a study of T-cell memory formation after mild COVID-19. A single record per CDR3 protein comes from TCRdb applying MiXCR to the 5' RACE reads. The data contain a few hundred thousand distinct CDR3 sequences, 20% to 25% of them seen just once; the ten biggest clones take up 12%. Sequencing was done on a sample of PBMCs or a T cell subset sorted from them (not recorded which). The receptors shown here come from an adult woman who had mild COVID-19 (a few samples of this study predate the infection). Cell type and time point are not known.

The chain employs TRBV27 and TRBJ2-2, with D unresolved. The germline V gene encodes CDR1 MNHEY and CDR2 SMNVEV (reference sequence). V lost 5 bases and J lost 8, with 12 bases in between. The CDR3 extends over 13 amino acids. The CDR3 loop is CASSPLTRGELFF. The CDR3 DNA is TGTGCCAGCAGTCCACTGACGAGAGGGGAGCTGTTTTTT.

The chain has TRBV7-9 and TRBJ2-7, with TRBD1 matching 7 bases. Losses at the gene ends were 5 bases for V and 4 bases for J; bases not matched to a gene: 17. The germline V gene has CDR1 SEHNR and CDR2 FQNEAQ (reference sequence). This CDR3 region has 17 residues. The CDR3 region has the DNA TGTGCCAGCAGCCCCTCCCCCCGGGACAGCTTAGATTACGAGCAGTACTTC. Its protein is CASSPSPRDSLDYEQYF.

There are a few counts of this clonotype. The gene calls are TRBV6-2 or TRBV6-3 and TRBJ2-3, with a tentative D call TRBD2 (5 bases). With 5 bases removed from V and 0 bases from J, the gap between germline ends came to 15 bases. The germline V gene has CDR1 MNHEY and CDR2 SVGEGT. This CDR3 has 16 amino acids. As DNA, the CDR3 is TGTGCCAGCAGTGATCCAGCGGAGTCTAGCACAGATACGCAGTATTTT. Its protein product is CASSDPAESSTDTQYF.

This rearrangement joins TRBV19 to TRBJ1-5, with D unresolved. Germline CDR1 LNHDA, CDR2 SQIVND (reference sequence). The CDR3 extends over 16 amino acids. Deletions cut 5 bases from V and 0 bases from J, with 14 bases between. For the CDR3, the DNA is TGTGCCAGTAGTCCTACACGGAGGAGTAGCAATCAGCCCCAGCATTTT. Protein product: CASSPTRRSSNQPQHF.

The sample holds a few counts of this clonotype. The chain recombines TRBV29-1 with TRBJ2-5, with 8 positions matching TRBD1. The CDR3 covers 14 residues. V was clipped by 2 bases and J by 2 bases; unmatched bases: 4. Germline CDR1 SQVTM, CDR2 ANQGSEA. The CDR3 nucleotides read TGCAGCGTTGAATCGAGACAGGGGCAAGAGACCCAGTACTTC. Amino acids: CSVESRQGQETQYF. Full variable domain (rest looked up from reference TRBV29-1 and TRBJ2-5): SAVISQKPSRDICQRGTSLTIQCQVDSQVTMMFWYRQQPGQSLTLIATANQGSEATYESGFVIDKFPISRPNLTFSTLTVSNMSPEDSSIYLCSVESRQGQETQYFGPGTRLLVL.

This clonotype was picked up a small number of times. V usage is TRBV6-2 or TRBV6-3 and J usage is TRBJ1-2; D ambiguous. This CDR3 spans 18 amino acids. Germline lookup yields CDR1 MNHEY and CDR2 SVGEGT. Trimming removed 1 base from V and 0 bases from J, with 18 bases in between. The CDR3, as DNA: TGTGCCAGCAGTTACTTGCCGGCGGTCGAGGGAGCTAACTATGGCTACACCTTC. It codes for CASSYLPAVEGANYGYTF.

This clonotype has only a few counts. Lacking the conserved final phenylalanine or tryptophan, this CDR3 likely reflects a read error. It is unclear where the CDR3 begins or ends on the DNA, so no DNA is shown, and the CDR3 is as TCRdb lists it. The J gene is TRBJ1-2, the V gene TRBV7-2. Germline CDR1 SGHTA, CDR2 FQGNSA. The CDR3 totals 13 residues, both ends included. This CDR3 reads CASSLVSSGRLES.

This clonotype occurred many times. The gene calls are TRBV5-1 and TRBJ1-1; TRBD1 might be the D (5 bases). CDR3 length: 15 amino acids. V lost 6 bases to trimming and J lost 1 base, with 16 bases between them. Germline V gene data show CDR1 as SGHRS and CDR2 as YFSETQ. The CDR3 is CASMRAGTQNTEAFF. CDR3 DNA: TGCGCCAGCATGCGAGCCGGGACCCAGAACACTGAAGCTTTCTTT.

The table lists this clonotype with a few counts. This sequence joins TRBV5-1 and TRBJ2-3, with 10 bases lining up with TRBD1. Germline CDR1 SGHRS, CDR2 YFSETQ. CDR3 length: 14 amino acids. Trimming at V came to 4 bases and at J to 4 bases, leaving 3 bases not matched to a gene. CDR3 DNA sequence: TGCGCCAGCAGCAACGGACAGGGGGCAGATACGCAGTATTTT. This encodes CASSNGQGADTQYF. Together with reference TRBV5-1 and TRBJ2-3, the CDR3 gives the full variable domain: KAGVTQTPRYLIKTRGQQVTLSCSPISGHRSVSWYQQTPGQGLQFLFEYFSETQRNKGNFPGRFSGRQFSNSRSEMNVSTLELGDSALYLCASSNGQGADTQYFGPGTRLTVL.

The rearrangement links TRBV7-9 to TRBJ2-7; D is unclear. V shed 2 bases and J shed 2 bases, with 10 bases lying between them. Germline V gene data show CDR1 as SEHNR and CDR2 as FQNEAQ (reference sequence). The CDR3 sequence is 14 residues long. The CDR3 DNA sequence: TGTGCCAGCAGCTTAATGGGCGGAACCTACGAGCAGTACTTC. Its protein product is CASSLMGGTYEQYF.

This clonotype has just a few counts. This rearrangement joins TRBV4-3 to TRBJ2-7; TRBD1 or TRBD2 may be the D gene (5 bases each). CDR1 is LGHNA and CDR2 is YSLEER in the germline V gene. V lost 0 bases to trimming and J lost 6 bases, with 18 bases between them. The CDR3 has 16 amino acids. Here the CDR3 DNA reads TGCGCCAGCAGCCAAGATCGGTTGGGGGTAGGTAGCGAGCAGTACTTC. Residues: CASSQDRLGVGSEQYF.

This clonotype was picked up many times. The chain combines TRBV5-1 with TRBJ2-1; D ambiguous. The ends were cut back, 4 bases at V and 7 bases at J, with 6 bases in the middle. The CDR3 runs to 11 residues. Germline V CDR1 and CDR2: SGHRS, YFSETQ. The DNA for the CDR3 is TGCGCCAGCAGCCTGATAAATGAGCAGTTCTTC. This gives the protein CASSLINEQFF.

This clonotype was counted at least ten times. V is TRBV20-1 and J is TRBJ2-7, with 10 nucleotides matching TRBD1. The J segment lost 4 bases and the V segment lost 5 bases, leaving 8 bases of the junction unmatched. CDR1 and CDR2 from the germline V gene are DFQATT and SNEGSKA (reference sequence). CDR3 length equals 14 residues. The chain's CDR3 is CSAGSGTGEYEQYF. The CDR3 nucleotides read TGCAGTGCTGGCTCCGGGACAGGGGAGTACGAGCAGTACTTC.